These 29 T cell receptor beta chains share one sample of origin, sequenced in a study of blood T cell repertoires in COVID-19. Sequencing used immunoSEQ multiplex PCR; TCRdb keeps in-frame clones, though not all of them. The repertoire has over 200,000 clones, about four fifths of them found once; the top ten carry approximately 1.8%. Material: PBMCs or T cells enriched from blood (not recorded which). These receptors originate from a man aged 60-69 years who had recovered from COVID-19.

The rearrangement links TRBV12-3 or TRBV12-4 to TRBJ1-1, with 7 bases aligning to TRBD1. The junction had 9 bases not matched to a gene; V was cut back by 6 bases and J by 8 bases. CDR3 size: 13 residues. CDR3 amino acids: CASSPGTAREAFF. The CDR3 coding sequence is TGTGCCAGCAGCCCCGGGACAGCTAGGGAAGCTTTCTTT.

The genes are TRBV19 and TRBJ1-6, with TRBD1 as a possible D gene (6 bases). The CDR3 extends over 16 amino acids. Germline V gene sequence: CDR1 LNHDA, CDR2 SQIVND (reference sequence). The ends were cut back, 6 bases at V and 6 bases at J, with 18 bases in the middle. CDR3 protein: CASSKTGSRGNSPLHF. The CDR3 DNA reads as TGTGCCAGTAGCAAAACAGGGTCTCGGGGTAATTCACCCCTCCACTTT.

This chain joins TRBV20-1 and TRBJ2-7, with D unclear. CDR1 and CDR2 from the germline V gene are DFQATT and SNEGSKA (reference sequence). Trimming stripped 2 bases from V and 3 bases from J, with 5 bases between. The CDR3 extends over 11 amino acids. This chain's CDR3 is CSARPVYEQYF. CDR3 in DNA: TGCAGTGCTAGACCCGTCTACGAGCAGTACTTC.

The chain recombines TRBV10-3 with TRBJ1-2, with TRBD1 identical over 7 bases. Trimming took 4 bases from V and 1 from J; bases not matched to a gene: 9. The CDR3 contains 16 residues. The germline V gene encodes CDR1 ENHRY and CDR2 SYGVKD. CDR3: CAISGGTAMGNYGYTF. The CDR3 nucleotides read TGTGCCATCAGTGGAGGGACAGCGATGGGTAACTATGGCTACACCTTC.

The DNA of the CDR3 is TGTGCCAGCAGCTCGCGCTCTGGGGCCAACGTCCTGACTTTC. Residues: CASSSRSGANVLTF. The chain carries TRBV7-9 and TRBJ2-6; D unresolved. In germline, CDR1 is SEHNR, CDR2 FQNEAQ (reference sequence). Trimming removed 4 bases at V and 0 bases at J, with 4 bases between. The CDR3 has 14 residues.

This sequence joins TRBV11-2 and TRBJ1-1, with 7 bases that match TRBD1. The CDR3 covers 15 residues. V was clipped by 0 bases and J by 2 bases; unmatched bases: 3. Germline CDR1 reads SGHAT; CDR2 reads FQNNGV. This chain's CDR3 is CASSLDRDRNTEAFF. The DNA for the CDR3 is TGTGCCAGCAGCTTAGACCGGGACAGAAACACTGAAGCTTTCTTT.

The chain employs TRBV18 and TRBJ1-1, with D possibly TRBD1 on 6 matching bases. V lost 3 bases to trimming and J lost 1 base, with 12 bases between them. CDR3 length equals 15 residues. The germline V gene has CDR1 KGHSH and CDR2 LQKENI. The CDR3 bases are TGTGCCAGCTCACCGAGGGGGGGCGGGAACACTGAAGCTTTCTTT. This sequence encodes CASSPRGGGNTEAFF.

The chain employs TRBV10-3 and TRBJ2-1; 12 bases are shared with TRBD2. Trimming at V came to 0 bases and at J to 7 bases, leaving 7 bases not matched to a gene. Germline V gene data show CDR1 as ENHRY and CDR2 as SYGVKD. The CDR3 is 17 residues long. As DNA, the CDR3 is TGTGCCATCAGTGAGTCCTCTAGCGGGGGGGCAGATAATGAGCAGTTCTTC. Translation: CAISESSSGGADNEQFF.

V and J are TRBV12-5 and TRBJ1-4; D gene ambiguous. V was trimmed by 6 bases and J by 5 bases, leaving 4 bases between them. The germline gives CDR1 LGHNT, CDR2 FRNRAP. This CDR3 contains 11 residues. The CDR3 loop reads CASGHNEKLFF. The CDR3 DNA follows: TGTGCTAGTGGACACAATGAAAAACTGTTTTTT.

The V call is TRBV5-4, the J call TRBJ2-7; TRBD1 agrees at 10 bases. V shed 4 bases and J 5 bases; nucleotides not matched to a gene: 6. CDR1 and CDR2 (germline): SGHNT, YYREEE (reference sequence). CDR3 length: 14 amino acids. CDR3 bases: TGTGCCAGCAGCGGGAAGACAGGGGGCGACGAGCAGTACTTC. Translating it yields CASSGKTGGDEQYF. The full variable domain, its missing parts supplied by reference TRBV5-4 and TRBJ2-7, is ETGVTQSPTHLIKTRGQQVTLRCSSQSGHNTVSWYQQALGQGPQFIFQYYREEENGRGNFPPRFSGLQFPNYSSELNVNALELDDSALYLCASSGKTGGDEQYFGPGTRLTVT.

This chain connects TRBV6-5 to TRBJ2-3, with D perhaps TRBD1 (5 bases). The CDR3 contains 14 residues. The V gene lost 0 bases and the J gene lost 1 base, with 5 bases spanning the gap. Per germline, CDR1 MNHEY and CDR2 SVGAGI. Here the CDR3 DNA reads TGTGCCAGCAGTTACTCCAGGGGCACAGATACGCAGTATTTT. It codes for CASSYSRGTDTQYF.

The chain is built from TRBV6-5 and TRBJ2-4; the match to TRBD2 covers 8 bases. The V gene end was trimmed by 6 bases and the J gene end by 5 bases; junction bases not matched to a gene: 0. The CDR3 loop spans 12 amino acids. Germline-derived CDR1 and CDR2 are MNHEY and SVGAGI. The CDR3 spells CASRGLENIQYF. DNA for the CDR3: TGTGCCAGCAGGGGACTAGAAAACATTCAGTACTTC.

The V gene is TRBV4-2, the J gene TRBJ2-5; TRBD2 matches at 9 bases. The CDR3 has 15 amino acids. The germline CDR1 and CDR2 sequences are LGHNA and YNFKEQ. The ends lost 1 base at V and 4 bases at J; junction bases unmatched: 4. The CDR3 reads CASSQVAGAGETQYF. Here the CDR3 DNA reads TGTGCCAGCAGCCAAGTAGCGGGGGCGGGAGAGACCCAGTACTTC.

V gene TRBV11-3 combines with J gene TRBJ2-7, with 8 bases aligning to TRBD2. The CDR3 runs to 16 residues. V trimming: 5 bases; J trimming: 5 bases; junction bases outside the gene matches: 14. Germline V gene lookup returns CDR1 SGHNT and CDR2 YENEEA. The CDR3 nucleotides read TGTGCCAGCAGCGAGCCGGGCGGGGGGCCCGGCGACGAGCAGTACTTC. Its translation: CASSEPGGGPGDEQYF.

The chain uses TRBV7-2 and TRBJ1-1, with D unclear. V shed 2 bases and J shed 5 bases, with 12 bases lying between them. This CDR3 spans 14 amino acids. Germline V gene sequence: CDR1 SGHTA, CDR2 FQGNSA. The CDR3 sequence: CASSLYSPGTEAFF. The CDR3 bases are TGTGCCAGCAGCTTATACTCCCCGGGGACTGAAGCTTTCTTT.

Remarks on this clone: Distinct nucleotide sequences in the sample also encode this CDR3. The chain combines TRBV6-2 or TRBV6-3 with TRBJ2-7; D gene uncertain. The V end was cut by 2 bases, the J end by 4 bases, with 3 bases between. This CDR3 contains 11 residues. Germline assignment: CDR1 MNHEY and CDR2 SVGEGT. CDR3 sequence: CASSYQYEQYF. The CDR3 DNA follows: TGTGCCAGCAGTTACCAGTACGAGCAGTACTTC.

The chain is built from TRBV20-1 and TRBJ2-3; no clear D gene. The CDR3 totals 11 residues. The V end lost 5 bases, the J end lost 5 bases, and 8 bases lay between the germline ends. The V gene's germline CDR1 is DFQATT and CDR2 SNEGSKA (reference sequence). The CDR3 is CSAEEQDTQYF. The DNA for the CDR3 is TGCAGTGCTGAGGAACAAGATACGCAGTATTTT.

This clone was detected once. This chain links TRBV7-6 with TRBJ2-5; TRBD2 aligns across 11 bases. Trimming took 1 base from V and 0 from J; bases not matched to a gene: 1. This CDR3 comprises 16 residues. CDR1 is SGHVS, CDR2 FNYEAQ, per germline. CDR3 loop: CASSLVAGGYQETQYF. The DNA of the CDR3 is TGTGCCAGCAGCTTAGTAGCGGGGGGGTACCAAGAGACCCAGTACTTC.

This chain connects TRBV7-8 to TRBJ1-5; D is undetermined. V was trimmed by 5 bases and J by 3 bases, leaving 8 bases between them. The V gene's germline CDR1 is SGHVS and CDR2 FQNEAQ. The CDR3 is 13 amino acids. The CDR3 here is CASSRTINQPQHF. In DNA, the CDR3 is TGTGCCAGCAGCCGAACAATCAATCAGCCCCAGCATTTT.

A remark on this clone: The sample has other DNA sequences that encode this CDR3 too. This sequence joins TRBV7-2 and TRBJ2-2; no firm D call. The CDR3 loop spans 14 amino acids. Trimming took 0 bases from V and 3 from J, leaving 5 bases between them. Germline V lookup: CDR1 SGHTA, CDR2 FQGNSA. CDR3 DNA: TGTGCCAGCAGCTTAGCGCGCGACACCGGGGAGCTGTTTTTT. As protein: CASSLARDTGELFF.

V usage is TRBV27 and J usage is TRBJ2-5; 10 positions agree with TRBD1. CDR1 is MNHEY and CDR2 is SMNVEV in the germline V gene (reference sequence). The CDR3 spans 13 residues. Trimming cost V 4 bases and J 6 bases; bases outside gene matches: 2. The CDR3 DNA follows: TGTGCCAGCAGTTCGGGACAGGGGAAGACCCAGTACTTC. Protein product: CASSSGQGKTQYF.

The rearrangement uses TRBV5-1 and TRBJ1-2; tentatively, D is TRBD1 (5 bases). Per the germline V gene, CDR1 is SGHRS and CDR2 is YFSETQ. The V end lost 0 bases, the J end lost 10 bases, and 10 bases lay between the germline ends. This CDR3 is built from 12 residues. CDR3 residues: CASSLGRDDYTF. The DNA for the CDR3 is TGCGCCAGCAGCTTGGGCAGGGATGACTACACCTTC.

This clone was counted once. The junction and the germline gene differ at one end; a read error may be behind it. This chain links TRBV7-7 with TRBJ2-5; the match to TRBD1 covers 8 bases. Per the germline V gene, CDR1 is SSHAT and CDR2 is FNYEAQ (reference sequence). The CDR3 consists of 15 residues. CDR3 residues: CASSFGQGGDETQYF. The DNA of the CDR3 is TGTGCTAGCAGCTTCGGACAGGGTGGGGATGAGACCCAGTACTTC.

CDR3: CASSQTGNTEAFF. CDR3 coding DNA: TGTGCCAGTAGTCAGACAGGAAATACTGAAGCTTTCTTT. The V call is TRBV19, the J call TRBJ1-1, with a possible D match to TRBD1 (6 bases). V was clipped by 5 bases and J by 5 bases, with 12 bases between them. This CDR3 has 13 amino acids. Germline loops: CDR1 LNHDA, CDR2 SQIVND (reference sequence). The full variable domain, in which reference TRBV19 and TRBJ1-1 provide the parts outside the CDR3, is DGGITQSPKYLFRKEGQNVTLSCEQNLNHDAMYWYRQDPGQGLRLIYYSQIVNDFQKGDIAEGYSVSREKKESFPLTVTSAQKNPTAFYLCASSQTGNTEAFFGQGTRLTVV.

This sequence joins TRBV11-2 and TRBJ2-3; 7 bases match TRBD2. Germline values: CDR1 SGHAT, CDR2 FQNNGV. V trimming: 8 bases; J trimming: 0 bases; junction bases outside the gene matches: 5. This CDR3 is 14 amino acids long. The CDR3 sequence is CASERGSSTDTQYF. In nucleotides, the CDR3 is TGTGCCAGCGAGCGGGGAAGTAGCACAGATACGCAGTATTTT.

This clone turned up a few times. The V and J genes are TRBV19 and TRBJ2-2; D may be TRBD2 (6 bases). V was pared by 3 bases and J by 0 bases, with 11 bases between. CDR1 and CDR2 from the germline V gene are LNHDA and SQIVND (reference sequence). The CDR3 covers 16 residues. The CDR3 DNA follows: TGTGCCAGTAGTATCCCCGGGGGACCGAACACCGGGGAGCTGTTTTTT. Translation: CASSIPGGPNTGELFF.

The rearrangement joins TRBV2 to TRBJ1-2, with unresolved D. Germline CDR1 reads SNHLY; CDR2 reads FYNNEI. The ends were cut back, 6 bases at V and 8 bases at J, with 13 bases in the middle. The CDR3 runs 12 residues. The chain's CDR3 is CASRVNQRGYTF. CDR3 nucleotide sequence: TGTGCCAGCAGGGTGAACCAACGGGGCTACACCTTC.

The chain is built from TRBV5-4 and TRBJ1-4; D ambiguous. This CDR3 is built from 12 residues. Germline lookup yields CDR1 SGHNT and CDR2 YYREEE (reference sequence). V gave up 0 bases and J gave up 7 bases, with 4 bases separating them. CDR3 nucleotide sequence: TGTGCCAGCAGCTTGGCGGGTGAAAAACTGTTTTTT. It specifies CASSLAGEKLFF.

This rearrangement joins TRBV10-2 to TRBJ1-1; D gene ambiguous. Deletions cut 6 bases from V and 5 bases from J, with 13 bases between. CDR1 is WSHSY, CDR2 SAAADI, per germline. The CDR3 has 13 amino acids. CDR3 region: CASSAHAGTEAFF. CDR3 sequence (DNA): TGCGCCAGCAGCGCCCATGCGGGTACTGAAGCTTTCTTT.